The entry below describes one T cell receptor (beta chain). The target antigen is unknown. The same CDR3 is also encoded by other DNA sequences in this sample. Data came from immunoSEQ multiplex PCR; TCRdb stores just in-frame clones and leaves some out. The table lists 1.6 million or so clones, approximately 98.5% of them singletons. This sample is drawn from a study of shared clonotypes between healthy human individuals. At the level of the study: Contributing individuals were two females and a few males aged 18 to 49.

Between the trimmed V and J ends, which lost 3 bases and 3 bases, there was a span of 8 bases. The CDR3 is 14 amino acids. The germline CDR1 and CDR2 sequences are SEHNR and FQNEAQ (reference sequence). Broader study findings: Despite large depth, rarefaction showed incomplete sorted-subset sequencing. An expected dependence of interdonor clonotype sharing on sequencing depth was noted. Naive subsets generally exceeded memory subsets in estimated richness.

The sequenced sample consisted of naive CD4+ T cells sorted from blood. The subset here: CD45RA+ positively selected. This sequence was found in a man aged 25 to 40 in good health. The chain couples TRBV7-9 to TRBJ2-2; no firm D call. The CDR3 loop reads CASSLAGDTGELFF. The DNA for the CDR3 is TGTGCCAGCAGCTTGGCAGGTGACACCGGGGAGCTGTTTTTT.